The 8 T cell receptor beta chains below all came from one sample that was sequenced in a study of T cell responses to AZD1222 COVID-19 vaccine. Repertoires were generated with immunoSEQ multiplex PCR, while TCRdb's copy carries only in-frame clones and drops some. Of 200,000 or so clones in the sample, around 93% were seen once. Sequencing used peripheral blood, obtained 28 days after the second AZD1222 dose. Receptors were obtained from an adult who received the AZD1222 COVID-19 vaccine.

V gene TRBV2 combines with J gene TRBJ1-5, with TRBD1 as a possible D gene (6 bases). CDR1 and CDR2 from the germline V gene are SNHLY and FYNNEI. The CDR3 consists of 17 residues. The ends were cut back, 5 bases at V and 2 bases at J, with 19 bases in the middle. CDR3 nucleotides: TGTGCCAGCAGTCCTGGGTACGGGGGCGAGGGCAATCAGCCCCAGCATTTT. It yields the protein CASSPGYGGEGNQPQHF.

CDR3 amino acids: CASSVGGSWGTDTQYF. For the CDR3, the DNA is TGTGCCAGCAGCGTCGGGGGTAGCTGGGGCACAGATACGCAGTATTTT. This chain connects TRBV9 to TRBJ2-3; perhaps TRBD2 as D (6 bases). Looked up from germline, CDR1 is SGDLS and CDR2 is YYNGEE. The V gene lost 2 bases and the J gene lost 1 base, with 14 bases spanning the gap. The CDR3 runs to 16 residues.

The chain combines TRBV19 with TRBJ1-6, with D uncertain. CDR1 LNHDA and CDR2 SQIVND come from the germline V gene (reference sequence). This CDR3 spans 16 amino acids. With 6 bases removed from V and 10 bases from J, the gap between germline ends came to 22 bases. The CDR3 reads CASSPISGSQPSPLHF. The CDR3 bases are TGTGCCAGTAGCCCGATCTCAGGCAGCCAACCCTCACCCCTCCACTTT.

The chain couples TRBV7-2 to TRBJ2-4, with D perhaps matching TRBD1 or TRBD2 (5 bases each). Per the germline V gene, CDR1 is SGHTA and CDR2 is FQGNSA. The CDR3 is 15 residues long. The germline V and J ends were trimmed by 4 bases and 1 base, with 11 bases remaining between them. The CDR3 reads CASSSIGAAKNIQYF. The CDR3 nucleotides are TGTGCCAGCAGCTCTATCGGGGCGGCCAAAAACATTCAGTACTTC.

The chain recombines TRBV5-6 with TRBJ1-6; 10 bases match TRBD1. This CDR3 comprises 14 residues. The germline V gene encodes CDR1 SGHDT and CDR2 YYEEEE. V shed 4 bases and J 13 bases; nucleotides not matched to a gene: 8. The CDR3 DNA reads TGTGCCAGCAGCCAGGGACAGGGGCCAGTCCCCCTCCACTTT. Protein: CASSQGQGPVPLHF.

The gene calls are TRBV12-3 or TRBV12-4 and TRBJ1-3; D gene unclear. This CDR3 is built from 13 residues. Deletions cut 7 bases from V and 2 bases from J, with 9 bases between. DNA of the CDR3: TGTGCCAGCAACAACCCGGCTGGAAACACCATATATTTT. As protein: CASNNPAGNTIYF.

The chain employs TRBV5-4 and TRBJ1-1; TRBD1 matches at 7 bases. V shed 4 bases, J shed 6 bases, and the junction held 6 bases outside the gene matches. This CDR3 is 13 amino acids long. CDR1 and CDR2 (germline): SGHNT, YYREEE (reference sequence). The CDR3 loop reads CASSRGQVAEAFF. CDR3 sequence (DNA): TGTGCCAGCAGCCGAGGACAGGTGGCTGAAGCTTTCTTT.

This chain links TRBV18 with TRBJ2-7; D remains ambiguous. CDR3 length equals 14 residues. Germline V gene data show CDR1 as KGHSH and CDR2 as LQKENI. V shed 6 bases and J shed 5 bases, with 17 bases lying between them. The CDR3 coding sequence is TGTGCCAGCTCTCCCGGGCGAGGATCCCACGAGCAGTACTTC. Translated, it gives CASSPGRGSHEQYF.